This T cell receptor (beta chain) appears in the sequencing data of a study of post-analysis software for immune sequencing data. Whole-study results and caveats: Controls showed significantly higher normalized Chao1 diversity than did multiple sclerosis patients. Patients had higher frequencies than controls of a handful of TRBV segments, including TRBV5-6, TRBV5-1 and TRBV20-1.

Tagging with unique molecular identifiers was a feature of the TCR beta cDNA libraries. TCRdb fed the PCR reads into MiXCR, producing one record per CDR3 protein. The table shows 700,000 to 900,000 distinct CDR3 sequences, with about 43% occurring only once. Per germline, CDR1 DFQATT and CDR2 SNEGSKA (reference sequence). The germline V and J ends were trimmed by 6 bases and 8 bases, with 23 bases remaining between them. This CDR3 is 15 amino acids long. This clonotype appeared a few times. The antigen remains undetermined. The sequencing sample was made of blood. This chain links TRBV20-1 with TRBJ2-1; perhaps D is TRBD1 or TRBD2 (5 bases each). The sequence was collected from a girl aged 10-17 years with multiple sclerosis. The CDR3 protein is CSARQGGRGVDEQFF. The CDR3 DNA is TGCAGTGCGCGCCAAGGTGGGAGAGGGGTCGATGAGCAGTTCTTC.